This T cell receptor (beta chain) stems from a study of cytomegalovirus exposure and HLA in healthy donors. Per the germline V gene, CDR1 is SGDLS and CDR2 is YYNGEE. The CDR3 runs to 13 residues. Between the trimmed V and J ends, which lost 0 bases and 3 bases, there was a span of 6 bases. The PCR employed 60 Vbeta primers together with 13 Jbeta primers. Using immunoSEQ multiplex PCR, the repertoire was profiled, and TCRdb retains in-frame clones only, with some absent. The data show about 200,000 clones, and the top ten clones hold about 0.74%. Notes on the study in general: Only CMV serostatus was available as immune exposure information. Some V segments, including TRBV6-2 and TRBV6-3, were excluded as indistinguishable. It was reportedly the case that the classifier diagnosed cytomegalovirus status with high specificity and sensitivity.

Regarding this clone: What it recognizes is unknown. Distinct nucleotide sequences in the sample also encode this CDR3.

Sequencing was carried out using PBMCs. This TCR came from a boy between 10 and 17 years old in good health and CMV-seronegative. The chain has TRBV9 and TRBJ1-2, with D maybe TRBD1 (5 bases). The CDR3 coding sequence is TGTGCCAGCAGCGTAGCGGGGGACTATGGCTACACCTTC. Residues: CASSVAGDYGYTF.